This T cell receptor (beta chain) was sequenced during a study of T cells expressing NK-cell markers. As for the study in general: Repertoires of TCR beta were obtained from T cells sorted as CD3+CD56+NKG2C+, CD3+CD56+NKG2C- and CD3+CD56-NKG2C+.

The study's findings and limits: In a group of 5 or 6 donors, dominant NKG2C+ clonotypes represented roughly 1.0-8% of CD8+ T cells. In a handful of donors, dominant clonotypes made up about 28.3-65% of CD3+CD56-NKG2C+ cells.

Germline V gives CDR1 DFQATT, CDR2 SNEGSKA (reference sequence). The CDR3 contains 14 residues. UMIs were included in TCR beta cDNA generated by 5'RACE template switching. TCRdb re-analyzed the 5' RACE reads; it lists each CDR3 protein once, without DNA. The sample holds 550,000 to 600,000 distinct CDR3 sequences. As concerns this clonotype: Its antigen is not known.

The chain combines TRBV20-1 with TRBJ1-5; absent DNA, TCRdb's TRBD1 call cannot be checked. The clonotype originates from a man between 18 and 35 years old in good health. Sequenced material: blood T cells: a sorted CD56 or NKG2C T cell subset, CD4+ or CD8+ T cells, or bulk PBMC T cells (not recorded which). The CDR3 loop reads CSARDPFRDQPQHF.